A single sample gave rise to the 3 T cell receptor beta chains below, sequenced in a study of T-cell reconstitution after alpha-beta-depleted transplantation in children. Researchers prepared the TCRbeta library using unique molecular identifiers, the study reports. TCRdb used MiXCR to reprocess the PCR reads, holding one entry per CDR3 protein. The profile covers about 500,000 distinct CDR3 sequences, with roughly 33% appearing a single time and 2% to 3% taken by the ten largest. Here the sequenced sample was PBMCs from the stem cell graft donor, taken from the stem cell graft. These receptors all come from a human donor who donated a stem cell graft to a child with aplastic anemia.

The genes are TRBV25-1 and TRBJ1-4; tentative D call: TRBD1 (5 bases). Trimming cost V 5 bases and J 2 bases, with 12 bases left between them. The CDR3 has 15 amino acids. CDR1 is MGHDK, CDR2 SYGVNS, per germline. The CDR3 protein is CASSKFGATNEKLFF. DNA for the CDR3: TGTGCCAGCAGTAAATTTGGGGCGACTAATGAAAAACTGTTTTTT.

J is TRBJ1-1 and V is TRBV7-9; 7 bases line up with TRBD1. Germline CDR1 and CDR2: SEHNR and FQNEAQ (reference sequence). Losses at the gene ends were 2 bases for V and 4 bases for J; bases not matched to a gene: 10. The CDR3 has 16 amino acids. Here the CDR3 reads CASSLLGGDKPTEAFF. CDR3 bases: TGTGCCAGCAGCTTACTAGGGGGCGATAAGCCCACTGAAGCTTTCTTT.

The CDR3 loop reads CSARGQLYGYTF. The CDR3 DNA follows: TGCAGTGCTAGAGGACAGCTCTATGGCTACACCTTC. V and J are TRBV20-1 and TRBJ1-2; possible D gene TRBD1, 5 bases. The ends were cut back, 1 base at V and 4 bases at J, with 7 bases in the middle. CDR1 is DFQATT and CDR2 is SNEGSKA in the germline V gene (reference sequence). This CDR3 has 12 amino acids.